This is a list of T cell receptor beta chains from one sample in a study of post-analysis software for immune sequencing data. One entry per CDR3 protein, called by TCRdb with MiXCR from the PCR reads. Of more than 450,000 distinct CDR3 sequences listed, around 44% are singletons. Sequenced input: blood. Receptors originate from a girl aged 10-17 years with multiple sclerosis. CDR3s include the opening cysteine and the closing phenylalanine or tryptophan. Each record gives: V gene, clone size, D gene, J gene, CDR3 DNA, CDR3 protein. D genes are given only for firm matches. Rows give clone size only sometimes, using once, few, many, or a class for an expanded clone.

TRBV5-1,-,TRBD1,TRBJ1-1,TGCGCCAGCAGCCCACGGAACGTGGGACAGGGGGGCACTGAAGCTTTCTTT,CASSPRNVGQGGTEAFF
TRBV20-1,-,TRBD1,TRBJ1-4,TGCAGTGCACACCCCCCGGGACAGGGCGAAGAAAAACTGTTTTTT,CSAHPPGQGEEKLFF
TRBV12-3/TRBV12-4,-,TRBD2,TRBJ2-3,TGTGCCAGCAGCTTCCGGCGGGAGAACACAGATACGCAGTATTTT,CASSFRRENTDTQYF
TRBV11-3,-,-,TRBJ2-3,TGTGCCAGCAGCTTAGGGCTAGAATATACGCAGTATTTT,CASSLGLEYTQYF
TRBV6-5,-,-,TRBJ2-6,TGTGCCAGCAGTTACGACGCCCTCTCTGGGGCCAACGTCCTGACTTTC,CASSYDALSGANVLTF
TRBV7-9,-,TRBD2,TRBJ2-2,TGTGCCAGCAGCTTACCACTAGCGGAGAACACCGGGGAGCTGTTTTTT,CASSLPLAENTGELFF
TRBV20-1,-,-,TRBJ2-7,TGCAGTGCTAACACGGGAACAGTTACCTACGAGCAGTACTTC,CSANTGTVTYEQYF
TRBV13,few,TRBD2,TRBJ2-1,TGTGCCAGCAGCGGCACACGAGCGGGGAACAATGAGCAGTTCTTC,CASSGTRAGNNEQFF
TRBV25-1,-,-,TRBJ2-7,TGTGCCAGCAGGCGGGGCCAGTACGAGCAGTACTTC,CASRRGQYEQYF
TRBV6-5,few,-,TRBJ1-4,TGTGCCAGCAGTTACGTAGGGGATAATGAAAAACTGTTTTTT,CASSYVGDNEKLFF
TRBV5-5,-,-,TRBJ2-7,TGTGCCAGCAGCTTTAGTTGGGACGGGGCCTACGAGCAGTACTTC,CASSFSWDGAYEQYF
TRBV12-3/TRBV12-4,-,TRBD1,TRBJ1-5,TGTGCCAGCAGCCCCGACAGGGGCGCCACTAATCAGCCCCAGCATTTT,CASSPDRGATNQPQHF
TRBV3-1,-,-,TRBJ1-2,TGTGCCAGCAGCCAAGTCTCAAGAGGCTACACCTTC,CASSQVSRGYTF
TRBV6-5,-,-,TRBJ2-7,TGTGCCAGCAGCTTGGGGTCGGTCAGCTCCTACGAGCAGTACTTC,CASSLGSVSSYEQYF
TRBV12-3/TRBV12-4,-,-,TRBJ1-1,TGTGCCAGCAGTAATACACCTAACACTGAAGCTTTCTTT,CASSNTPNTEAFF
TRBV6-5,-,-,TRBJ1-2,TGTGCCAGCAGTTCGCCAGAGGGGGGGCACGGCTATGGCTACACCTTC,CASSSPEGGHGYGYTF